A single sample is the source of the 29 T cell receptor beta chains below, sequenced in a study of blood T cells in healthy people across ages. Combining a sample-barcoded 5' primer with a J-beta primer mix, a second PCR ran for roughly 7 to 11 cycles. TCRdb used MiXCR to reprocess the 5' RACE reads, holding one entry per CDR3 protein. The sample has 1.5 million or so distinct CDR3 sequences, 35% to 45% seen once. Sequenced: blood. The source is a woman between 18 and 29 years old in good health.

This clonotype showed up just a few times. The chain is built from TRBV12-1 and TRBJ2-7. TRBV12-1 is reported as a pseudogene. This CDR3 has 14 amino acids. The CDR3 DNA sequence: TGTGCCAGCAGCTTTATTCCCACACGGTACGAGCAGTACTTC. It codes for CASSFIPTRYEQYF.

The gene calls are TRBV28 and TRBJ2-4; tentative D call: TRBD1 (6 bases). Germline loops: CDR1 MDHEN, CDR2 SYDVKM. The CDR3 runs to 15 residues. Trimming left V 2 bases short and J 8 bases short, with 16 bases between. The DNA for the CDR3 is TGTGCCAGCAGTTTAGGGGGCGAACACAAGTACATTCAGTACTTC. Translated, it gives CASSLGGEHKYIQYF.

This clonotype has only a few counts. The J gene is TRBJ2-7, the V gene TRBV3-1; possible D gene TRBD1, 5 bases. The CDR3 length is 16 residues. V gave up 1 base and J gave up 0 bases, with 13 bases separating them. Germline V CDR1 and CDR2: LGHDT, YNNKEL (reference sequence). CDR3 sequence: CASSQGNDRFSYEQYF. In DNA, the CDR3 is TGTGCCAGCAGCCAAGGGAATGACAGATTCTCCTACGAGCAGTACTTC.

CDR3 protein: CASSSRAPGQGARGYTF. The CDR3 DNA follows: TGTGCCAGCAGTTCTAGGGCACCGGGACAGGGGGCGCGTGGCTACACCTTC. J is TRBJ1-2 and V is TRBV12-3 or TRBV12-4; 12 bases match TRBD1. With 4 bases clipped from V and 7 bases from J, the junction kept 13 bases outside the gene matches. The CDR3 covers 17 residues.

This clonotype was counted a few times. The chain combines TRBV5-1 with TRBJ2-5; D is undetermined. The CDR3 covers 14 residues. Between the trimmed V and J ends, which lost 0 bases and 1 base, there was a span of 7 bases. CDR1 SGHRS and CDR2 YFSETQ come from the germline V gene. Here the CDR3 reads CASSLATRQETQYF. In DNA form, the CDR3 reads TGCGCCAGCAGCTTGGCGACACGCCAAGAGACCCAGTACTTC.

The sample holds a few counts of this clonotype. The rearrangement uses TRBV12-3 or TRBV12-4 and TRBJ1-2; D call uncertain. Trimming removed 6 bases at V and 6 bases at J, with 14 bases between. The CDR3 contains 13 residues. Here the CDR3 DNA reads TGTGCCAGCAGATATTCGACGGCGGATGGCTACACCTTC. Protein sequence: CASRYSTADGYTF.

This chain uses TRBV10-3 with TRBJ1-2; tentative D call: TRBD1 (5 bases). The germline V gene has CDR1 ENHRY and CDR2 SYGVKD. This CDR3 has 14 amino acids. V lost 3 bases and J lost 5, with 13 bases in between. The CDR3: CAISDGLDSYGYTF. The CDR3 region has the DNA TGTGCCATCAGTGATGGCCTTGACAGTTATGGCTACACCTTC.

The V and J genes are TRBV27 and TRBJ2-1, with 9 bases lining up with TRBD2. The germline gives CDR1 MNHEY, CDR2 SMNVEV (reference sequence). The V segment lost 0 bases and the J segment 5 bases; nucleotides outside the gene matches: 8. CDR3 size: 17 residues. The CDR3 region has the DNA TGTGCCAGCAGTTTATCCAGGGGACTAGCTTCAAACAATGAGCAGTTCTTC. It is translated as CASSLSRGLASNNEQFF.

This clonotype has just a few counts. The chain uses TRBV29-1 and TRBJ1-1, with D perhaps TRBD1 (5 bases). The ends were cut back, 5 bases at V and 0 bases at J, with 16 bases in the middle. CDR3 length: 15 residues. Germline CDR1 SQVTM, CDR2 ANQGSEA. The CDR3 here is CSVHIRWGVNTEAFF. As DNA, the CDR3 is TGCAGCGTTCACATACGCTGGGGGGTGAACACTGAAGCTTTCTTT. The variable domain in full, with the rest retrieved from reference TRBV29-1 and TRBJ1-1, is SAVISQKPSRDICQRGTSLTIQCQVDSQVTMMFWYRQQPGQSLTLIATANQGSEATYESGFVIDKFPISRPNLTFSTLTVSNMSPEDSSIYLCSVHIRWGVNTEAFFGQGTRLTVV.

In its sample, this clonotype was seen a few times. CDR3 in amino acids: CASSRDGLASNEQFF. In DNA, the CDR3 is TGCGCCAGCAGCCGAGACGGGCTAGCGAGCAATGAGCAGTTCTTC. The chain is built from TRBV4-3 and TRBJ2-1; perhaps TRBD2 as D (6 bases). CDR1 is LGHNA and CDR2 is YSLEER in the germline V gene. CDR3 size: 15 residues. V lost 4 bases to trimming and J lost 6 bases, with 16 bases between them.

The chain is built from TRBV4-3 and TRBJ1-1; D is unclear. Trimming removed 4 bases from V and 2 bases from J, with 17 bases in between. Germline values: CDR1 LGHNA, CDR2 YSLEER. CDR3 length: 16 amino acids. The CDR3 reads CASSRRVSTINTEAFF. For the CDR3, the DNA is TGCGCCAGCAGCCGAAGAGTATCGACAATTAACACTGAAGCTTTCTTT.

The chain employs TRBV28 and TRBJ1-1; D is undetermined. Germline V gene data show CDR1 as MDHEN and CDR2 as SYDVKM. The CDR3 length is 16 residues. Trimming pared 5 bases from V and 0 bases from J, leaving 16 bases between. CDR3 DNA: TGTGCCAGCAGTCTCTACAGAACCCTCGTGAACACTGAAGCTTTCTTT. This codes for CASSLYRTLVNTEAFF.

Concerning this clonotype: Germline and junction disagree at one end, which may indicate a read error. The chain joins TRBV10-3 to TRBJ1-2, with D tentatively TRBD1 (5 bases). The CDR3 contains 13 residues. The germline V gene has CDR1 ENHRY and CDR2 SYGVKD. The CDR3 here is CAVSESAGGGYTF. As DNA, the CDR3 is TGTGCCGTCAGTGAGTCGGCGGGGGGTGGCTACACCTTC.

This clonotype has a handful of counts. This rearrangement joins TRBV10-3 to TRBJ1-4; D possibly corresponds to TRBD1 (5 bases). CDR1 ENHRY and CDR2 SYGVKD come from the germline V gene. V was shortened by 5 bases and J by 7 bases, with 14 bases between the two germline ends. The CDR3 totals 14 residues. This chain's CDR3 is CAISSGTRGEKLFF. CDR3 nucleotides: TGTGCCATCAGTTCCGGGACGCGGGGTGAAAAACTGTTTTTT.

This clonotype has just a few counts. The chain carries TRBV2 and TRBJ2-3; either TRBD1 or TRBD2 may supply D (5 bases each). Trimming stripped 6 bases from V and 0 bases from J, with 13 bases between. This CDR3 is built from 15 residues. CDR1 SNHLY and CDR2 FYNNEI come from the germline V gene. The chain's CDR3 is CASSWGSHSTDTQYF. In DNA, the CDR3 is TGTGCCAGCAGCTGGGGGAGCCATAGCACAGATACGCAGTATTTT.

The chain joins TRBV12-3 or TRBV12-4 to TRBJ2-1; 8 bases match TRBD2. With 4 bases clipped from V and 8 bases from J, the junction kept 10 bases outside the gene matches. This CDR3 region has 15 residues. The CDR3 nucleotides are TGTGCCAGCAGTTCCACTAGCGGTTCGAGGTATGAGCAGTTCTTC. It translates to CASSSTSGSRYEQFF.

J is TRBJ1-4 and V is TRBV10-2; a weak D match, TRBD1 (6 bases). Germline loops: CDR1 WSHSY, CDR2 SAAADI. The CDR3 is 15 residues long. V gave up 0 bases and J gave up 8 bases, with 13 bases separating them. The CDR3 bases are TGCGCCAGCAGTGAGTCGAGGGGGGGCCGGGAAAAACTGTTTTTT. Amino acid sequence: CASSESRGGREKLFF.

The chain uses TRBV9 and TRBJ2-2; weak D call: TRBD1 (5 bases). The CDR3 covers 15 residues. Germline assignment: CDR1 SGDLS and CDR2 YYNGEE. Trimming cost V 0 bases and J 6 bases, with 12 bases left between them. CDR3 coding DNA: TGTGCCAGCAGCGTAGGGTCAGGGTCTTCCGGGGAGCTGTTTTTT. It is translated as CASSVGSGSSGELFF.

Only a few counts were recorded for this clonotype. J is TRBJ2-3 and V is TRBV5-1; no clear D. Germline V gene sequence: CDR1 SGHRS, CDR2 YFSETQ. CDR3 length: 12 amino acids. V was cut by 3 bases and J by 7 bases, with 9 bases left in between. The CDR3 DNA reads TGCGCCAGCAGCTACCAGGCAAATACGCAGTATTTT. As protein: CASSYQANTQYF. Full variable domain (remainder filled in from reference TRBV5-1 and TRBJ2-3): KAGVTQTPRYLIKTRGQQVTLSCSPISGHRSVSWYQQTPGQGLQFLFEYFSETQRNKGNFPGRFSGRQFSNSRSEMNVSTLELGDSALYLCASSYQANTQYFGPGTRLTVL.

Worth noting for this clonotype: A much larger clonotype is one base distant, so this may be a read error. The chain carries TRBV12-3 or TRBV12-4 and TRBJ2-1; perhaps TRBD2 as D (6 bases). The CDR3 covers 15 residues. The CDR3 is CTSSPLGRGYNEQFF. DNA of the CDR3: TGTACCAGCAGTCCCCTCGGGAGAGGGTACAATGAGCAGTTCTTC.

The genes are TRBV3-1 and TRBJ2-5; possible D gene TRBD1, 5 bases. Germline V gene sequence: CDR1 LGHDT, CDR2 YNNKEL (reference sequence). V was pared by 0 bases and J by 11 bases, with 19 bases between. This CDR3 is built from 15 residues. The CDR3 region is CASSQDLWGHNEQYF. CDR3 coding DNA: TGTGCCAGCAGCCAAGATCTGTGGGGCCACAATGAGCAGTACTTC.

This clonotype appeared many times. The gene calls are TRBV20-1 and TRBJ1-2; D is possibly TRBD1 (5 bases). From germline, CDR1 is DFQATT and CDR2 SNEGSKA (reference sequence). Trimming removed 3 bases from V and 8 bases from J, with 13 bases in between. The length of the CDR3 is 12 residues. The CDR3 sequence is CSASAQGVGYTF. The CDR3 nucleotides read TGCAGTGCTAGCGCGCAGGGTGTGGGCTACACCTTC.

This clonotype was detected a few times. Mismatch with germline at one junction end may stem from a read error. The chain recombines TRBV6-6 with TRBJ1-2; 10 bases map to TRBD1. The CDR3 consists of 16 residues. Germline V CDR1 and CDR2: MNHNY, SVGAGI (reference sequence). CDR3 residues: CASSNSGTGVYYGYTF. The CDR3 nucleotides read TGTGCCAGCAGTAACTCCGGGACAGGGGTGTATTATGGCTACACCTTC.

The chain links TRBV2 to TRBJ2-1; a possible D gene is TRBD2 (5 bases). V lost 6 bases and J 6 bases, leaving 15 bases between the germline ends. The germline V gene encodes CDR1 SNHLY and CDR2 FYNNEI. CDR3 length: 14 residues. This chain's CDR3 is CASRPGLAGNEQFF. For the CDR3, the DNA is TGTGCCAGCAGACCCGGACTGGCCGGCAATGAGCAGTTCTTC. Variable domain in full (rest from reference TRBV2 and TRBJ2-1): EPEVTQTPSHQVTQMGQEVILRCVPISNHLYFYWYRQILGQKVEFLVSFYNNEISEKSEIFDDQFSVERPDGSNFTLKIRSTKLEDSAMYFCASRPGLAGNEQFFGPGTRLTVL.

This clonotype was seen a few times. The genes are TRBV7-2 and TRBJ1-1; 10 bases match TRBD1. J lost 2 bases, V lost 6 bases, and 3 bases had no gene match. In germline, CDR1 is SGHTA, CDR2 FQGNSA. The CDR3 is 14 residues long. CDR3 coding DNA: TGTGCCAGCAGATGGGACAGGGGCAACACTGAAGCTTTCTTT. Its translation: CASRWDRGNTEAFF.

The sample holds a few counts of this clonotype. The rearrangement joins TRBV2 to TRBJ2-5; D not resolved. CDR3 length equals 14 residues. V was pared by 4 bases and J by 4 bases, with 13 bases between. Germline V gene lookup returns CDR1 SNHLY and CDR2 FYNNEI. Written as DNA, the CDR3 is TGTGCCAGCAGTGGTACCCCTGGAAGAGAGACCCAGTACTTC. The encoded protein is CASSGTPGRETQYF.

About this clonotype: The junction differs from germline at one of its ends, possibly a read error. CDR3 sequence reads: CASSLEGLPVTDAQYF. As DNA, the CDR3 is TGTGCCAGCAGCTTAGAGGGACTCCCCGTCACAGATGCGCAGTATTTT. This chain uses TRBV7-9 with TRBJ2-3, with D maybe TRBD2 (6 bases). The CDR3 contains 16 residues. The V gene's germline CDR1 is SEHNR and CDR2 FQNEAQ (reference sequence).

This clonotype was seen only a few times. The rearrangement links TRBV12-3 or TRBV12-4 to TRBJ2-1, with unresolved D. The CDR3 is made up of 13 amino acids. Trimming stripped 7 bases from V and 0 bases from J, with 7 bases between. Written as DNA, the CDR3 is TGTGCCAGCACTGTTGCCTCCTACAATGAGCAGTTCTTC. It is translated as CASTVASYNEQFF.

There are a few counts of this clonotype. V is TRBV12-3 or TRBV12-4 and J is TRBJ2-1; D possibly matches TRBD1 or TRBD2 (5 bases each). V shed 7 bases and J shed 7 bases, with 11 bases lying between them. The CDR3 sequence is 12 residues long. CDR3: CASTPGLNEQFF. CDR3 coding DNA: TGTGCCAGCACCCCGGGGCTAAATGAGCAGTTCTTC.